The 25 T cell receptor beta chains below were found in one sample sequenced in a study of Ad26.COV2.S vaccination and SARS-CoV-2 variants. Produced via immunoSEQ multiplex PCR; TCRdb's table is partial and in-frame only. The repertoire holds hundreds of thousands of clones, with around 87% as singletons. This sample's treatment: 15 to 20 received Ad26.COV2.S at low or high dose, single or two shots; roughly 5 received placebo; per-sample allocation not given. At day 63 after the first vaccine or placebo injection, samples were drawn. This specimen consisted of peripheral blood, obtained in a trial of Ad26.COV2.S vaccine versus placebo. The receptor source for this set is a person between 18 and 60 years old who received the Ad26.COV2.S COVID-19 vaccine or a placebo.

This sequence joins TRBV19 and TRBJ1-1, with 8 bases matching TRBD1. Per germline, CDR1 LNHDA and CDR2 SQIVND (reference sequence). The CDR3 is made up of 13 amino acids. Trimming took 3 bases from V and 5 from J; bases not matched to a gene: 2. CDR3 region: CASSMTGETEAFF. CDR3 coding DNA: TGTGCCAGTAGTATGACAGGGGAAACTGAAGCTTTCTTT.

CDR3 nucleotides: TGTGCCAGTAGTATCTCCCGTCTTGGCAGGGATGACACTGAAGCTTTCTTT. Translated: CASSISRLGRDDTEAFF. The chain employs TRBV19 and TRBJ1-1; tentatively, D is TRBD1 (5 bases). The germline gives CDR1 LNHDA, CDR2 SQIVND (reference sequence). Trimming removed 3 bases from V and 3 bases from J, with 20 bases in between. CDR3 length: 17 residues.

The genes are TRBV7-3 and TRBJ2-1; D might be TRBD2 (5 bases). The V end lost 0 bases, the J end lost 5 bases, and 17 bases lay between the germline ends. Germline assignment: CDR1 SGHTA and CDR2 FQGTGA. CDR3 length: 17 residues. CDR3 sequence (DNA): TGTGCCAGCAGCTTAACGTGGGGAGCGCGACCCAACAATGAGCAGTTCTTC. This codes for CASSLTWGARPNNEQFF.

The chain is built from TRBV15 and TRBJ2-3, with D possibly being TRBD1 (5 bases). The germline V gene has CDR1 LNHNV and CDR2 YYDKDF (reference sequence). CDR3 length: 16 residues. The V end was cut by 5 bases, the J end by 2 bases, with 17 bases between. The CDR3, as DNA: TGTGCCACCAGCTCCCCGCACAGGAATCCCACAGATACGCAGTATTTT. This codes for CATSSPHRNPTDTQYF. The full variable domain, its missing parts supplied by reference TRBV15 and TRBJ2-3, is DAMVIQNPRYQVTQFGKPVTLSCSQTLNHNVMYWYQQKSSQAPKLLFHYYDKDFNNEADTPDNFQSRRPNTSFCFLDIRSPGLGDTAMYLCATSSPHRNPTDTQYFGPGTRLTVL.

The chain is built from TRBV12-5 and TRBJ2-3; D is perhaps TRBD2 (6 bases). Germline V gives CDR1 LGHNT, CDR2 FRNRAP. V was cut by 3 bases and J by 0 bases, with 19 bases left in between. This CDR3 is built from 18 residues. CDR3 loop: CASGFYWTTTISTDTQYF. In DNA form, the CDR3 reads TGTGCTAGTGGTTTCTACTGGACTACTACAATCAGCACAGATACGCAGTATTTT.

V gene TRBV7-2 combines with J gene TRBJ1-3; the D is unclear. Germline values: CDR1 SGHTA, CDR2 FQGNSA. Trimming pared 1 base from V and 0 bases from J, leaving 7 bases between. CDR3 length: 15 amino acids. The DNA for the CDR3 is TGTGCCAGCAGCTTAGGATGGGGCTCTGGAAACACCATATATTTT. The encoded protein is CASSLGWGSGNTIYF. Full variable domain (rest looked up from reference TRBV7-2 and TRBJ1-3): GAGVSQSPSNKVTEKGKDVELRCDPISGHTALYWYRQSLGQGLEFLIYFQGNSAPDKSGLPSDRFSAERTGGSVSTLTIQRTQQEDSAVYLCASSLGWGSGNTIYFGEGSWLTVV.

Only one count was recorded for this clone. This chain links TRBV20-1 with TRBJ2-1; unclear D gene. The V end lost 5 bases, the J end lost 7 bases, and 9 bases lay between the germline ends. The CDR3 loop spans 11 amino acids. Per the germline V gene, CDR1 is DFQATT and CDR2 is SNEGSKA (reference sequence). For the CDR3, the DNA is TGCAGTGCTCTAGGTTTGAATGAGCAGTTCTTC. Amino acids: CSALGLNEQFF.

CDR3 nucleotide sequence: TGTGCCAGCAGTGATATTTTCGAGCATCGCTATGGCTACACCTTC. It codes for CASSDIFEHRYGYTF. This sequence joins TRBV6-1 and TRBJ1-2; no clear D gene. Between the trimmed V and J ends, which lost 3 bases and 4 bases, there was a span of 15 bases. Germline lookup yields CDR1 MNHNS and CDR2 SASEGT. The CDR3 has 15 amino acids.

The V and J genes are TRBV7-8 and TRBJ2-5; D unclear. With 5 bases removed from V and 1 base from J, the gap between germline ends came to 8 bases. The CDR3 is made up of 13 amino acids. Germline CDR1 reads SGHVS; CDR2 reads FQNEAQ. CDR3 nucleotide sequence: TGTGCCAGCAGCCGAGGCCCCCAAGAGACCCAGTACTTC. Translating it yields CASSRGPQETQYF.

The chain has TRBV2 and TRBJ2-7, with D uncertain. CDR3 length equals 11 residues. Germline V gives CDR1 SNHLY, CDR2 FYNNEI. Trimming took 1 base from V and 5 from J, leaving 3 bases between them. This chain's CDR3 is CASSEVNEQYF. CDR3 DNA sequence: TGTGCCAGCAGTGAAGTGAACGAGCAGTACTTC. Looking up the rest from reference TRBV2 and TRBJ2-7 gives the full variable domain: EPEVTQTPSHQVTQMGQEVILRCVPISNHLYFYWYRQILGQKVEFLVSFYNNEISEKSEIFDDQFSVERPDGSNFTLKIRSTKLEDSAMYFCASSEVNEQYFGPGTRLTVT.

This rearrangement joins TRBV7-8 to TRBJ2-7; weak D call: TRBD1 (5 bases). V was shortened by 5 bases and J by 0 bases, with 14 bases between the two germline ends. Germline lookup yields CDR1 SGHVS and CDR2 FQNEAQ. The CDR3 runs 15 residues. For the CDR3, the DNA is TGTGCCAGCAGCCCCCGACAGTTGAGCTCCTACGAGCAGTACTTC. Its translation: CASSPRQLSSYEQYF.

This chain connects TRBV14 to TRBJ2-7; tentative D call: TRBD1 (5 bases). CDR3 length: 14 residues. Germline V gene sequence: CDR1 SGHDN, CDR2 FVKESK. V was shortened by 4 bases and J by 0 bases, with 10 bases between the two germline ends. The CDR3 DNA reads as TGTGCCAGCAGCCCGAGACAGCTCTCCTACGAGCAGTACTTC. This translates into CASSPRQLSYEQYF.

The chain employs TRBV29-1 and TRBJ2-2; possibly TRBD2 for D (6 bases). The V gene's germline CDR1 is SQVTM and CDR2 ANQGSEA. V lost 4 bases and J lost 2, with 14 bases in between. This CDR3 is built from 15 residues. The CDR3 nucleotides are TGCAGCGTTGCCGGGGGTAGTTCTAACACCGGGGAGCTGTTTTTT. Residues: CSVAGGSSNTGELFF.

V and J are TRBV12-5 and TRBJ1-4; TRBD1 is a possible D gene (6 bases). CDR3 length: 15 amino acids. Per germline, CDR1 LGHNT and CDR2 FRNRAP. The V and J ends lost 7 bases and 6 bases respectively, with 18 bases between them. The CDR3, as DNA: TGTGCTAGTGCCCTCGGAGGGGGTCCCCATGAAAAACTGTTTTTT. It translates to CASALGGGPHEKLFF.

This chain connects TRBV19 to TRBJ2-7, with a possible D match to TRBD1 (7 bases). CDR1 is LNHDA and CDR2 is SQIVND in the germline V gene (reference sequence). V lost 7 bases and J 5 bases, leaving 18 bases between the germline ends. CDR3 length: 14 residues. CDR3 region: CASTGRGRGNEQYF. The CDR3 bases are TGTGCCAGTACCGGGAGAGGCAGGGGGAACGAGCAGTACTTC.

This clone appeared a single time. V and J are TRBV5-1 and TRBJ2-2, with TRBD2 as a possible D gene (5 bases). CDR3 length equals 16 residues. V was trimmed by 4 bases and J by 3 bases, leaving 16 bases between them. Looked up from germline, CDR1 is SGHRS and CDR2 is YFSETQ. The CDR3: CASSLSGYPYTGELFF. The DNA of the CDR3 is TGCGCCAGCAGCCTGAGCGGCTATCCCTACACCGGGGAGCTGTTTTTT.

In its sample, this clone was seen once. This CDR3 reads CASSSTGGGYGYTF. The CDR3 region has the DNA TGTGCCAGCAGCTCGACAGGGGGCGGGTATGGCTACACCTTC. This sequence joins TRBV11-2 and TRBJ1-2, with 10 bases identical to TRBD1. The CDR3 has 14 residues. Germline trimming cut 4 bases from V and 5 bases from J; bases unmatched to any gene: 4. Germline values: CDR1 SGHAT, CDR2 FQNNGV.

The J gene is TRBJ1-2, the V gene TRBV5-1; D gene ambiguous. Trimming pared 4 bases from V and 13 bases from J, leaving 17 bases between. The CDR3 is 12 amino acids. Per the germline V gene, CDR1 is SGHRS and CDR2 is YFSETQ. The CDR3 DNA reads TGCGCCAGCAGCCCTGGCGGGTCCCTCGGCACCTTC. Translation gives CASSPGGSLGTF. Filled out from reference TRBV5-1 and TRBJ1-2, the complete variable domain reads KAGVTQTPRYLIKTRGQQVTLSCSPISGHRSVSWYQQTPGQGLQFLFEYFSETQRNKGNFPGRFSGRQFSNSRSEMNVSTLELGDSALYLCASSPGGSLGTFGSGTRLTVV.

The J gene is TRBJ2-7, the V gene TRBV27; 11 positions agree with TRBD2. The ends lost 6 bases at V and 4 bases at J; junction bases unmatched: 8. Germline CDR1 reads MNHEY; CDR2 reads SMNVEV (reference sequence). CDR3 size: 15 residues. The CDR3 is CASSSVAGGPYEQYF. CDR3 DNA sequence: TGTGCCAGCAGCTCCGTAGCGGGAGGGCCTTACGAGCAGTACTTC.

In DNA form, the CDR3 reads TGTGCCAGTAGTATCCTAACCGGGACAGCAGGCCAGCCCCAGCATTTT. Protein product: CASSILTGTAGQPQHF. The rearrangement uses TRBV19 and TRBJ1-5; 7 nucleotides agree with TRBD1. The CDR3 is 16 residues long. The germline gives CDR1 LNHDA, CDR2 SQIVND (reference sequence). Germline trimming cut 3 bases from V and 7 bases from J; bases unmatched to any gene: 12.

The V call is TRBV29-1, the J call TRBJ1-1, with a weak D call TRBD1 (6 bases). This CDR3 is built from 13 residues. The V end was cut by 0 bases, the J end by 3 bases, with 8 bases between. Germline V gene lookup returns CDR1 SQVTM and CDR2 ANQGSEA. CDR3 DNA sequence: TGCAGCGTTGAAGAACAGGGAGACACTGAAGCTTTCTTT. Its translation is CSVEEQGDTEAFF.

V and J are TRBV4-1 and TRBJ1-6; TRBD1 might be the D (6 bases). The CDR3 is 15 amino acids. The germline V and J ends were trimmed by 1 base and 5 bases, with 9 bases remaining between them. The germline V gene encodes CDR1 MGHRA and CDR2 YSYEKL. This CDR3 is CASSQGQADNSPLHF. The CDR3 DNA is TGCGCCAGCAGCCAAGGACAGGCTGATAATTCACCCCTCCACTTT.

The rearrangement links TRBV7-2 to TRBJ2-2, with 12 bases lining up with TRBD2. The CDR3 runs 18 residues. V shed 4 bases and J 4 bases; nucleotides not matched to a gene: 10. The V gene's germline CDR1 is SGHTA and CDR2 FQGNSA. CDR3 nucleotides: TGTGCCAGCAGCTCCGATTGGACTAGCGGGATTTTCACCGGGGAGCTGTTTTTT. It specifies CASSSDWTSGIFTGELFF. The variable domain in full, with the rest retrieved from reference TRBV7-2 and TRBJ2-2, is GAGVSQSPSNKVTEKGKDVELRCDPISGHTALYWYRQSLGQGLEFLIYFQGNSAPDKSGLPSDRFSAERTGGSVSTLTIQRTQQEDSAVYLCASSSDWTSGIFTGELFFGEGSRLTVL.

This clone was found a few times. The rearrangement joins TRBV20-1 to TRBJ1-1; D remains ambiguous. Germline lookup yields CDR1 DFQATT and CDR2 SNEGSKA (reference sequence). The CDR3 runs to 11 residues. V was pared by 6 bases and J by 2 bases, with 7 bases between. The CDR3 protein is CSAGGNTEAFF. Here the CDR3 DNA reads TGCAGTGCGGGAGGCAACACTGAAGCTTTCTTT.

The CDR3 here is CASSSYMNTEAFF. For the CDR3, the DNA is TGTGCCAGCAGCTCTTACATGAACACTGAAGCTTTCTTT. The V gene is TRBV7-8, the J gene TRBJ1-1; D is uncertain. The CDR3 has 13 residues. Germline CDR1 SGHVS, CDR2 FQNEAQ. V lost 4 bases and J lost 0, with 6 bases in between.